This T cell receptor (beta chain) came from a study of blood T cell repertoires in COVID-19 (dated by TCRdb to 2020 to 2021). For the study in its entirety: Collaborator samples came from the United States, Italy and Spain and covered acute and convalescent phases of COVID-19. The prospective study material was composed of cDNA or gDNA derived from T cells, B-cell-depleted T cells, or PBMCs. The dataset comprised deeply sampled blood TCRbeta repertoires from subjects exposed to, actively infected with, or recovered from COVID-19. The repertoires were released in a freely available public database meant as a resource for research on the immune response to SARS-CoV-2. Samples came from the ongoing ImmuneRACE study (first 160 participants) plus 1,254 subjects from 6 global collaborators. Nearly every sample came with metadata listing a de-identified subject ID, COVID-19 status, age in years and sex. Where available, HLA class I and class II types were obtained from metadata supplied by the sample provider rather than from assay-based typing.

Whole blood was collected in K2EDTA tubes by collaborating institutions according to the institutions' own protocols. For TCRbeta analysis, collaborators shipped samples in one of three forms: frozen whole blood, isolated PBMCs, or DNA extracted from either of those sample types. What the work shows at the level of the full study, not this receptor alone: Clinical and demographic metadata were provided uncurated, with the amount varying by source and participant.

Remarks on this clone: Which antigen it targets is not known. Base quality data are lacking; no much larger clone is found one base away.

TCRbeta CDR3 regions were amplified from genomic DNA by means of the immunoSEQ Assay, a bias-controlled multiplex PCR. On the study's bioinformatics: The number of nucleated cells in each sample was estimated from the amplification of reference gene primers within the assay. Sequence reads were collapsed and filtered to measure the absolute abundance of every unique TCRbeta CDR3 rearrangement. For each sample, productive Simpson clonality was calculated by taking the square root of Simpson's diversity index across productive rearrangements. TCRdb obtained this table from immuneACCESS and retained in-frame rearrangements with V and J assigned. These tables miss some clones; where compared with another copy, unresolved V genes account for less than half of the shortfall, and the remainder is unexplained. That table supplies the V and J calls and clone size; D and trimming were determined from the DNA. This sample lists under 80,000 clones; just under 80% were detected once. Of the sample, over 7.5% is held by the ten largest clones.

For CDR1 and CDR2, the germline V gene lists KGHDR and SFDVKD. The CDR3 runs 17 amino acids, cysteine and phenylalanine included. CDR3 DNA is the only sequence kept; it has 51 bases, read in frame from the first base. Ends trimmed: V by 4 bases, J by 3 bases; bases unmatched to a gene: 10. Input material: peripheral blood. This receptor was obtained from a human donor in a cohort sampled during active COVID-19. The chain employs TRBV24-1 and TRBJ2-2; TRBD1 matches 7 bases in the middle. DNA sequence: TGTGCCACCAGTGACTTCTTGACAGGGTCGGACACCGGGGAGCTGTTTTTT. Translated, it gives CATSDFLTGSDTGELFF.